Listed below are T cell receptor beta chains from one sample, sequenced in a study of identical twins. TCRdb redid the calling of the 5' RACE reads with MiXCR, one entry per CDR3 protein. Of under 900,000 distinct CDR3 sequences listed, roughly 18% are singletons. These data were also reused for a study on T cells expressing NK-cell markers.

Sequenced: PBMCs. The source of these receptors is a woman aged 18-30 years in good health. The CDR3 runs from the conserved cysteine through the conserved F or W. D genes are given only for firm matches. A row's size may be missing; if present it is once, few, many or a size class.

d_call j_call v_call clone_size cdr3_aa cdr3_nt
TRBD2 TRBJ2-7 TRBV12-3/TRBV12-4 NA CASSDPGLAGQYF TGTGCCAGCAGTGACCCGGGACTAGCGGGCCAGTACTTC
NA TRBJ2-3 TRBV11-2 NA CASSLVGRGSGTDTQYF TGTGCCAGCAGCTTAGTTGGTCGCGGCTCCGGCACAGATACGCAGTATTTT
TRBD2 TRBJ2-7 TRBV5-1 NA CASSLPLAGAYEQYF TGCGCCAGCAGCTTGCCTCTAGCGGGGGCCTACGAGCAGTACTTC
NA TRBJ2-7 TRBV6-5 many CASSYSGEPGEQYF TGTGCCAGCAGTTACTCAGGGGAGCCGGGCGAGCAGTACTTC
TRBD2 TRBJ2-5 TRBV7-7 NA CASSHTPQLAYQETQYF TGTGCTAGCAGTCACACGCCTCAACTAGCGTATCAAGAGACCCAGTACTTC
NA TRBJ1-3 TRBV10-3 few CAISGQPGNTIYF TGTGCCATCAGTGGACAGCCTGGAAACACCATATATTTT
TRBD1 TRBJ1-1 TRBV12-3/TRBV12-4 few CASRDRGSTEAFF TGTGCCAGCAGAGACAGGGGAAGCACTGAAGCTTTCTTT
NA TRBJ2-7 TRBV5-5 NA CASSGYVSSYEQYF TGTGCCAGCAGCGGATACGTCTCGTCCTACGAGCAGTACTTC
NA TRBJ2-1 TRBV9 few CASSGSSSYNEQFF TGTGCCAGCAGCGGATCCTCCTCCTACAATGAGCAGTTCTTC
TRBD2 TRBJ2-1 TRBV10-2 few CASSESGGRADKFF TGCGCCAGCAGTGAGTCGGGCGGGAGAGCCGACAAGTTCTTC
NA TRBJ1-1 TRBV6-6 many CASSLARTEAFF TGTGCCAGCAGTTTGGCGAGGACTGAAGCTTTCTTT
NA TRBJ1-6 TRBV10-3 many CAISGQGNSPLHF TGTGCCATCAGTGGTCAGGGAAATTCACCCCTCCACTTT
NA TRBJ2-1 TRBV7-2 NA CASSYGRGGTSYNEQFF TGTGCCAGCAGCTACGGGCGGGGAGGCACCTCCTACAATGAGCAGTTCTTC
TRBD2 TRBJ2-1 TRBV7-9 few CASSLRRTGGLDEQFF TGTGCCAGCAGCCTCCGCCGAACGGGGGGGCTCGATGAGCAGTTCTTC
NA TRBJ2-1 TRBV12-5 NA CASGLVIGREQFF TGTGCTAGTGGTTTGGTAATAGGGCGCGAGCAGTTCTTC
TRBD1 TRBJ2-5 TRBV20-1 NA CSERGTDQETQYF TGCAGTGAAAGAGGGACAGACCAAGAGACCCAGTACTTC
TRBD1 TRBJ2-3 TRBV20-1 NA CSAPGTGGFTQYF TGCAGTGCGCCCGGGACAGGGGGCTTTACGCAGTATTTT
TRBD1 TRBJ1-5 TRBV18 few CASSPGQGGGSQPQHF TGTGCCAGCTCACCAGGACAGGGCGGTGGGAGTCAGCCCCAGCATTTT
NA TRBJ2-5 TRBV6-1 NA CASSGRTGETQYF TGTGCCAGCAGTGGGAGGACCGGAGAGACCCAGTACTTC
TRBD2 TRBJ2-1 TRBV9 many CASSIIAGGPGNEQFF TGTGCCAGCAGCATCATAGCGGGAGGGCCAGGAAATGAGCAGTTCTTC
TRBD2 TRBJ2-2 TRBV15 few CATSRGISGRAGELFF TGTGCCACCAGCAGAGGGATATCGGGGAGGGCCGGGGAGCTGTTTTTT
NA TRBJ2-7 TRBV20-1 NA CSARPPGRNSYEQYF TGCAGTGCTAGGCCCCCGGGCCGTAACTCCTACGAGCAGTACTTC
TRBD1 TRBJ2-7 TRBV7-8 NA CASSPWTGIGEQYF TGTGCCAGCAGCCCCTGGACAGGGATCGGTGAGCAGTACTTC
NA TRBJ1-2 TRBV7-9 NA CASSAVKSGDYGYTF TGTGCCAGCAGCGCCGTCAAATCAGGGGACTATGGCTACACCTTC
TRBD2 TRBJ2-7 TRBV6-1 NA CASSPSEGKRENTYEQYF TGTGCCAGTAGCCCGTCCGAGGGGAAGCGGGAGAATACCTACGAGCAGTACTTC
NA TRBJ2-1 TRBV3-1 few CASSPGAINEQFF TGTGCCAGCAGCCCAGGGGCGATTAATGAGCAGTTCTTC
TRBD2 TRBJ2-1 TRBV4-2 few CASSQDLGGSSYNEQFF TGTGCCAGCAGCCAAGACTTGGGAGGGAGCTCCTACAATGAGCAGTTCTTC
NA TRBJ2-3 TRBV18 NA CASSPPVGESTDTQYF TGTGCCAGCTCACCACCTGTCGGGGAAAGCACAGATACGCAGTATTTT
TRBD2 TRBJ2-1 TRBV20-1 NA CSAFRTSGSRDEQFF TGCAGTGCTTTTCGAACTAGCGGGAGTCGGGATGAGCAGTTCTTC
NA TRBJ2-1 TRBV7-2 few CASSLGRMGQFF TGTGCCAGCAGCTTAGGCAGAATGGGGCAGTTCTTC
NA TRBJ1-2 TRBV5-1 NA CASSLHQGSENYGYTF TGCGCCAGCAGCTTGCATCAGGGTAGTGAGAACTATGGCTACACCTTC
TRBD1 TRBJ2-2 TRBV7-2 NA CASRGDRIVSRELFF TGTGCCAGCAGGGGGGACAGGATTGTGTCACGGGAGCTGTTTTTT
NA TRBJ2-5 TRBV9 few CASSVGQGRGETQYF TGTGCCAGCAGCGTAGGGCAGGGAAGGGGAGAGACCCAGTACTTC
TRBD2 TRBJ2-7 TRBV7-2 NA CASSFRTSGQYEQYF TGTGCCAGCAGCTTTAGGACTAGCGGCCAATACGAGCAGTACTTC
NA TRBJ1-6 TRBV7-2 NA CASSFQQGSGSPLHF TGTGCCAGCAGCTTCCAACAGGGTTCTGGTTCACCCCTCCACTTT
TRBD1 TRBJ2-1 TRBV7-8 few CASSLVERQGDNEQFF TGTGCCAGCAGCTTAGTAGAGAGACAGGGAGACAATGAGCAGTTCTTC
TRBD1 TRBJ2-7 TRBV20-1 NA CSVENRGYAHEQYF TGCAGTGTCGAAAACAGGGGGTATGCCCACGAGCAGTACTTC
NA TRBJ2-1 TRBV20-1 NA CSATPDSISQFF TGCAGTGCTACCCCGGACTCCATTTCCCAGTTCTTC
NA TRBJ1-4 TRBV7-9 NA CASSLNSFNEKLFF TGTGCCAGCAGCTTAAACTCCTTTAATGAAAAACTGTTTTTT
NA TRBJ2-1 TRBV10-3 few CAISEEIGNEQFF TGTGCCATCAGTGAAGAAATAGGGAATGAGCAGTTCTTC
TRBD1 TRBJ1-2 TRBV5-1 few CASRLGTGGTSGYGYTF TGCGCCAGCAGACTCGGGACAGGGGGCACCTCAGGGTATGGCTACACCTTC
TRBD1 TRBJ2-1 TRBV2 NA CASSEQGAEQFF TGTGCCAGCAGTGAACAGGGGGCCGAGCAGTTCTTC
NA TRBJ2-5 TRBV6-1 few CASSPYPRTEIQETQYF TGTGCCAGCAGCCCCTATCCCCGGACAGAAATCCAAGAGACCCAGTACTTC
TRBD1 TRBJ1-2 TRBV12-3/TRBV12-4 few CASSPTGFVGYTF TGTGCCAGCAGCCCGACAGGGTTCGTTGGCTACACCTTC
NA TRBJ2-1 TRBV20-1 many CSARKQGLHNEQFF TGCAGTGCTAGAAAACAGGGACTCCACAATGAGCAGTTCTTC
NA TRBJ2-7 TRBV5-1 NA CASSLSEGFYEQYF TGCGCCAGCAGCTTGTCGGAGGGCTTCTACGAGCAGTACTTC
TRBD2 TRBJ2-7 TRBV6-5 few CASSYLGTSVIYEQYF TGTGCCAGCAGTTACCTAGGGACTAGCGTGATCTACGAGCAGTACTTC
NA TRBJ2-2 TRBV20-1 few CSAILQHANTGELFF TGCAGTGCTATTCTACAGCACGCGAACACCGGGGAGCTGTTTTTT
NA TRBJ1-4 TRBV12-3/TRBV12-4 NA CASSLRPGEKLFF TGTGCCAGCAGTCTGCGACCGGGCGAAAAACTGTTTTTT
NA TRBJ2-1 TRBV20-1 many CSARGYGTRGLDEQFF TGCAGTGCTAGGGGATACGGGACAAGAGGGTTGGATGAGCAGTTCTTC